The source of this T cell receptor beta chain is a study of long-term antiretroviral therapy in people with HIV. Study-wide findings and caveats: Information pertaining to ART adherence, viral resistance or therapeutic modifications was not obtained.

The CDR3 is 13 residues long. The germline V gene has CDR1 MNHEY and CDR2 SMNVEV (reference sequence). Trimming left V 0 bases short and J 8 bases short, with 10 bases between. On this clone: Its antigen remains unknown.

The assay, immunoSEQ v3.0, was run at survey level. Each sample aimed for about 35,000-50,000 sequenced T-cell genomes. Produced via immunoSEQ multiplex PCR; TCRdb's table is partial and in-frame only. The sample carries roughly 40,000 clones, approximately 86% recorded once. This TCR derives from a woman aged 18 to 35 with HIV. The source was unsorted PBMCs, collected just before starting antiretroviral therapy. V usage is TRBV27 and J usage is TRBJ1-2; tentatively, D is TRBD1 (5 bases). The CDR3 is CASSLSGARGYTF. The CDR3 DNA reads as TGTGCCAGCAGTTTATCAGGGGCCAGGGGCTACACCTTC.